The 19 T cell receptor beta chains in this list originate from one sample, sequenced in a study of blood T cell repertoires in COVID-19. Using immunoSEQ multiplex PCR, the repertoire was profiled, and TCRdb retains in-frame clones only, with some absent. The data show 94,000 or so clones, about 90% seen once. Input material: peripheral blood. These receptors were taken from a woman in her seventies with acute or convalescent COVID-19.

This chain connects TRBV24-1 to TRBJ1-6, with 7 nucleotides matching TRBD1. From germline, CDR1 is KGHDR and CDR2 SFDVKD. V lost 6 bases to trimming and J lost 10 bases; unmatched junction nucleotides: 5. This CDR3 has 13 residues. CDR3 amino acids: CATSRQGGSPLHF. For the CDR3, the DNA is TGTGCCACCAGTCGACAGGGTGGATCACCCCTCCACTTT.

The J gene is TRBJ1-3, the V gene TRBV14; D gene unclear. CDR1 and CDR2 from the germline V gene are SGHDN and FVKESK. This CDR3 has 15 residues. V was cut by 0 bases and J by 0 bases, with 6 bases left in between. The CDR3 loop reads CASSQEGSSGNTIYF. The CDR3, as DNA: TGTGCCAGCAGCCAAGAGGGGAGCTCTGGAAACACCATATATTTT. The whole variable domain, remainder taken from reference TRBV14 and TRBJ1-3, is EAGVTQFPSHSVIEKGQTVTLRCDPISGHDNLYWYRRVMGKEIKFLLHFVKESKQDESGMPNNRFLAERTGGTYSTLKVQPAELEDSGVYFCASSQEGSSGNTIYFGEGSWLTVV.

The CDR3 region has the DNA TGTGCCAGCAAACCTAGCGGATCCTCCTACGAGCAGTACTTC. Its protein is CASKPSGSSYEQYF. The chain is built from TRBV2 and TRBJ2-7; 7 nucleotides agree with TRBD2. Unmatched junction bases numbered 6, after V lost 7 bases and J lost 0 bases. The CDR3 sequence is 14 residues long. Germline lookup yields CDR1 SNHLY and CDR2 FYNNEI. The full variable domain, in which reference TRBV2 and TRBJ2-7 provide the parts outside the CDR3, is EPEVTQTPSHQVTQMGQEVILRCVPISNHLYFYWYRQILGQKVEFLVSFYNNEISEKSEIFDDQFSVERPDGSNFTLKIRSTKLEDSAMYFCASKPSGSSYEQYFGPGTRLTVT.

In DNA, the CDR3 is TGTGCCAGCAGTGCAGCGGGAGGGGGCTACGAGCAGTACTTC. Protein: CASSAAGGGYEQYF. The chain is built from TRBV7-2 and TRBJ2-7; 10 bases are a match to TRBD2. Per the germline V gene, CDR1 is SGHTA and CDR2 is FQGNSA. CDR3 length: 14 residues. Unmatched junction bases numbered 5, after V lost 6 bases and J lost 3 bases. The complete variable domain, with remaining parts taken from reference TRBV7-2 and TRBJ2-7, reads GAGVSQSPSNKVTEKGKDVELRCDPISGHTALYWYRQSLGQGLEFLIYFQGNSAPDKSGLPSDRFSAERTGGSVSTLTIQRTQQEDSAVYLCASSAAGGGYEQYFGPGTRLTVT.

There are a few counts of this clone. The chain uses TRBV9 and TRBJ2-4; D gene ambiguous. There are 15 residues in the CDR3. Trimming pared 0 bases from V and 8 bases from J, leaving 15 bases between. Germline CDR1 is SGDLS and CDR2 is YYNGEE. As DNA, the CDR3 is TGTGCCAGCAGCGTAGCCCCCCACGGGTCGGACATTCAGTACTTC. It yields the protein CASSVAPHGSDIQYF. Together with reference TRBV9 and TRBJ2-4, the CDR3 gives the full variable domain: DSGVTQTPKHLITATGQRVTLRCSPRSGDLSVYWYQQSLDQGLQFLIQYYNGEERAKGNILERFSAQQFPDLHSELNLSSLELGDSALYFCASSVAPHGSDIQYFGAGTRLSVL.

The chain joins TRBV27 to TRBJ2-1; TRBD1 matches at 7 bases. Germline V gene lookup returns CDR1 MNHEY and CDR2 SMNVEV (reference sequence). V lost 0 bases and J lost 9; bases outside the gene matches: 14. The CDR3 covers 17 residues. The CDR3 nucleotides read TGTGCCAGCAGTTTATCGATGAGTGTGATGGGGACAGCTGAGCAGTTCTTC. As protein: CASSLSMSVMGTAEQFF.

The genes are TRBV6-1 and TRBJ2-6; 7 bases are shared with TRBD1. In germline, CDR1 is MNHNS, CDR2 SASEGT. The CDR3 covers 17 residues. V was clipped by 4 bases and J by 1 base; unmatched bases: 7. CDR3 nucleotide sequence: TGTGCCAGCAGTGGGAGCTGGGGACAGTCTGGGGCCAACGTCCTGACTTTC. This gives the protein CASSGSWGQSGANVLTF.

The rearrangement joins TRBV2 to TRBJ2-1; a possible D gene is TRBD2 (5 bases). Germline CDR1 is SNHLY and CDR2 is FYNNEI. The length of the CDR3 is 12 residues. The ends were cut back, 4 bases at V and 12 bases at J, with 13 bases in the middle. CDR3 protein: CASSGEVGGQFF. In nucleotides, the CDR3 is TGTGCCAGCAGTGGTGAGGTCGGAGGGCAGTTCTTC.

Note on this clone: At one end the junction does not follow the germline gene, possibly because of a read error. CDR3 DNA: TGTGCCAGCAGCTTAGGCCAGGGGGCGAACGCTGAAGCTTTCTTT. Translated: CASSLGQGANAEAFF. V usage is TRBV7-6 and J usage is TRBJ1-1, with 8 bases that match TRBD1. CDR1 is SGHVS and CDR2 is FNYEAQ in the germline V gene. This CDR3 contains 15 residues.

The chain couples TRBV14 to TRBJ2-5, with 9 bases lining up with TRBD1. Germline V gene lookup returns CDR1 SGHDN and CDR2 FVKESK. The CDR3 is 18 amino acids. V shed 4 bases, J shed 7 bases, and the junction held 19 bases outside the gene matches. The chain's CDR3 is CASSPIPGQGASIGTQYF. The DNA of the CDR3 is TGTGCCAGCAGCCCTATACCGGGACAGGGAGCATCCATAGGGACCCAGTACTTC.

The chain recombines TRBV3-1 (or the pseudogene TRBV3-2) with TRBJ1-5; 8 nucleotides align to TRBD1. The CDR3 sequence is 16 residues long. The V segment lost 0 bases and the J segment 3 bases; nucleotides outside the gene matches: 4. The germline gives CDR1 LGHDT, CDR2 YNNKEL (reference sequence). CDR3 DNA: TGTGCCAGCAGCCAAGAAGGACAGGGTTACAATCAGCCCCAGCATTTT. Amino acid sequence: CASSQEGQGYNQPQHF.

The V gene is TRBV5-1, the J gene TRBJ2-1; D uncertain. This CDR3 has 13 amino acids. Trimming stripped 4 bases from V and 7 bases from J, with 12 bases between. Germline assignment: CDR1 SGHRS and CDR2 YFSETQ. The CDR3 DNA sequence: TGCGCCAGCAGCGACCTTCGGGTAAATGAGCAGTTCTTC. Its translation: CASSDLRVNEQFF.

The chain has TRBV5-1 and TRBJ1-6; no definite D call. The germline V gene encodes CDR1 SGHRS and CDR2 YFSETQ. Trimming shortened V by 0 bases and J by 0 bases, and 7 bases separated the two germline ends. This CDR3 spans 16 amino acids. CDR3 loop: CASSLVGSSYNSPLHF. The DNA of the CDR3 is TGCGCCAGCAGCTTGGTGGGGAGCTCCTATAATTCACCCCTCCACTTT.

The chain recombines TRBV27 with TRBJ2-3; 7 bases agree with TRBD2. The CDR3 extends over 14 amino acids. With V trimmed by 2 bases and J by 6 bases, 5 bases remained unmatched. From germline, CDR1 is MNHEY and CDR2 SMNVEV (reference sequence). The CDR3 region is CASSLSGARDTQYF. In nucleotides, the CDR3 is TGTGCCAGCAGTTTAAGCGGGGCCCGGGATACGCAGTATTTT.

V gene TRBV5-6 combines with J gene TRBJ2-2; TRBD2 matches at 7 bases. Trimming removed 1 base from V and 3 bases from J; junction bases left unmatched: 3. The CDR3 extends over 15 amino acids. Germline CDR1 is SGHDT and CDR2 is YYEEEE. The CDR3 bases are TGTGCCAGCAGCTTGATCGGGGGGTACACCGGGGAGCTGTTTTTT. Amino acid sequence: CASSLIGGYTGELFF.

The chain is built from TRBV5-1 and TRBJ2-1; 7 nucleotides line up with TRBD2. Trimming took 2 bases from V and 5 from J; bases not matched to a gene: 10. Germline values: CDR1 SGHRS, CDR2 YFSETQ. This CDR3 is built from 16 residues. CDR3 in DNA: TGCGCCAGCAGCTTCCCCGTCGGACTAGGGGACAATGAGCAGTTCTTC. Protein sequence: CASSFPVGLGDNEQFF.

The chain joins TRBV5-6 to TRBJ2-2; 8 bases match TRBD1. V dropped 5 bases and J dropped 6; count of bases not matched to a gene: 9. CDR1 and CDR2 from the germline V gene are SGHDT and YYEEEE. CDR3 length equals 15 residues. The CDR3 coding sequence is TGTGCCAGCAGTTCCCAGGGGGCCTACGCCGGGGAGCTGTTTTTT. This gives the protein CASSSQGAYAGELFF.

The chain links TRBV18 to TRBJ2-7; TRBD2 agrees at 9 bases. This CDR3 region has 16 residues. Germline-derived CDR1 and CDR2 are KGHSH and LQKENI. With V trimmed by 1 base and J by 1 base, 5 bases remained unmatched. CDR3 amino acids: CASSPREGLASYEQYF. The CDR3 nucleotides read TGTGCCAGCTCACCACGGGAGGGACTAGCTTCCTACGAGCAGTACTTC.

The J gene is TRBJ1-3, the V gene TRBV6-1, with D possibly being TRBD1 (6 bases). The CDR3 has 16 residues. V was pared by 3 bases and J by 7 bases, with 19 bases between. Germline lookup yields CDR1 MNHNS and CDR2 SASEGT. The CDR3 nucleotides read TGTGCCAGCAGTGAGCTCCGGGACATCGGGAGGAACACCATATATTTT. Its translation: CASSELRDIGRNTIYF.